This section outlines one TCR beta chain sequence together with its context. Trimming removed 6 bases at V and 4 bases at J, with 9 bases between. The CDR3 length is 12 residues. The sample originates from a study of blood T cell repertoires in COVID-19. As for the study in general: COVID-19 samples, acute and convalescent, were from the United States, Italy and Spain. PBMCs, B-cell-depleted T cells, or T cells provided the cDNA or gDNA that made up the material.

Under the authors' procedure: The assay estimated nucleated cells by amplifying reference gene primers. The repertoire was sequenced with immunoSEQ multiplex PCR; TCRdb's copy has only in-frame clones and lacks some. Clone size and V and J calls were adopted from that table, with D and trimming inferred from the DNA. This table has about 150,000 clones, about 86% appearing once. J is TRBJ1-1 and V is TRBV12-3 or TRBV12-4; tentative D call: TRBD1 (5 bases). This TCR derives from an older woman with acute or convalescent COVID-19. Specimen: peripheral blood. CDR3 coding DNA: TGTGCCAGCAGGACCAGGGTCACTGAAGCTTTCTTT. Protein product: CASRTRVTEAFF.